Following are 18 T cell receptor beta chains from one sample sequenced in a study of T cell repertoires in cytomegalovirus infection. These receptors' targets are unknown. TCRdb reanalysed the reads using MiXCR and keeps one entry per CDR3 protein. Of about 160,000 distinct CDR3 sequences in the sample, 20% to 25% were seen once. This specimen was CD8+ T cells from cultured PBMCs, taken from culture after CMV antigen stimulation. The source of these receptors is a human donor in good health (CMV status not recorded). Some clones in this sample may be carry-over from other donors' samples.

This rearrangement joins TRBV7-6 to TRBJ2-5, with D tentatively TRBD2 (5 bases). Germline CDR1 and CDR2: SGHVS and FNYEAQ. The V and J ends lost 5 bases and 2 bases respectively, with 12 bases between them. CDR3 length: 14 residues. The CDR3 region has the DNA TGTGCCAGCAGCCACGGACTCCTACAAGAGACCCAGTACTTC. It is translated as CASSHGLLQETQYF.

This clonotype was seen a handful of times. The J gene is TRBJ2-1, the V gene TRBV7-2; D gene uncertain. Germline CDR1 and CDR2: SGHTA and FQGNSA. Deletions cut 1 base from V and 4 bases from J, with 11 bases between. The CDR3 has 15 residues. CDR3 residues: CASSLVGYRYNEQFF. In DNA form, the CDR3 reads TGTGCCAGCAGCTTAGTAGGCTACCGATACAATGAGCAGTTCTTC.

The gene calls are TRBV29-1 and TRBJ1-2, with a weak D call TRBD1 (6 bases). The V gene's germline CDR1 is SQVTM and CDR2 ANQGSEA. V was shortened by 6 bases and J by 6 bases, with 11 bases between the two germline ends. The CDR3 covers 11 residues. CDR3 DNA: TGCAGCGTACCGGGGGCAGATGGCTACACCTTC. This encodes CSVPGADGYTF.

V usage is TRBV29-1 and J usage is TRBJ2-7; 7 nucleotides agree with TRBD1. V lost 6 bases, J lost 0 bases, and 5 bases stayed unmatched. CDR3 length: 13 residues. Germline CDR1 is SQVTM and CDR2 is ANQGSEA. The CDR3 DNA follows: TGCAGCGTCCAGGGACAGTTCTCCTACGAGCAGTACTTC. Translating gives CSVQGQFSYEQYF.

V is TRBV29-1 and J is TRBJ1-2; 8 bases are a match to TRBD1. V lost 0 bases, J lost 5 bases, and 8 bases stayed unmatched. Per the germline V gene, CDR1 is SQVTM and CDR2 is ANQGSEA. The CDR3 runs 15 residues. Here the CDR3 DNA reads TGCAGCGTTGAAGATAGGAGACAGGGGACTTATGGCTACACCTTC. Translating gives CSVEDRRQGTYGYTF.

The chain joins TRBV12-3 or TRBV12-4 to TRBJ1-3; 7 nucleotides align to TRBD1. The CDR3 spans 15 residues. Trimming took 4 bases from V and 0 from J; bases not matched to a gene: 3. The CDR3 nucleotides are TGTGCCAGCAGTTCCCGGGACAGCTCTGGAAACACCATATATTTT. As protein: CASSSRDSSGNTIYF.

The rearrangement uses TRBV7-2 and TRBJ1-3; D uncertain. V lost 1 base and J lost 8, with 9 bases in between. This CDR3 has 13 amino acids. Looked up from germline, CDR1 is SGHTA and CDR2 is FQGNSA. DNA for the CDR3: TGTGCCAGCAGCTTAGGCCTCGGGGACACCATATATTTT. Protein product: CASSLGLGDTIYF.

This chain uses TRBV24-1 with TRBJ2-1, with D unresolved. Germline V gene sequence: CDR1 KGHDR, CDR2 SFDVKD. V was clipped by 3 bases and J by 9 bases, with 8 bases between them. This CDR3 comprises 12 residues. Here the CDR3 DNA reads TGTGCCACCAGTGATCCGGGCTCTGAGCAGTTCTTC. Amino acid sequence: CATSDPGSEQFF.

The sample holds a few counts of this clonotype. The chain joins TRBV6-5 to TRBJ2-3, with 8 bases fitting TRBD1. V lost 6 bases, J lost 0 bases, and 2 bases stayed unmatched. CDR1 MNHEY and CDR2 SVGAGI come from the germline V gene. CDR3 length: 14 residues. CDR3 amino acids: CASRTGVSTDTQYF. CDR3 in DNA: TGTGCCAGCAGGACAGGGGTGAGCACAGATACGCAGTATTTT.

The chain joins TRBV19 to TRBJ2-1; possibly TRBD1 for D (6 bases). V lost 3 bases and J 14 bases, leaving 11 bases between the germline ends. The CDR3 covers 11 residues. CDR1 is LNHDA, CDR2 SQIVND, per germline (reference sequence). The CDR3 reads CASSIGTFEFF. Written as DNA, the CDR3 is TGTGCCAGTAGTATCGGGACATTCGAGTTCTTC. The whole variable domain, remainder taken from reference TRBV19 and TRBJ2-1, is DGGITQSPKYLFRKEGQNVTLSCEQNLNHDAMYWYRQDPGQGLRLIYYSQIVNDFQKGDIAEGYSVSREKKESFPLTVTSAQKNPTAFYLCASSIGTFEFFGPGTRLTVL.

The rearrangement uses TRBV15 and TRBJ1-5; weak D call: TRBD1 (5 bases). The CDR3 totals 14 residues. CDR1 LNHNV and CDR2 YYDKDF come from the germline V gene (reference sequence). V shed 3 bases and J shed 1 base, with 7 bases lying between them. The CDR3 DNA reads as TGTGCCACCAGCAGCGACAGAAGCAATCAGCCCCAGCATTTT. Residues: CATSSDRSNQPQHF. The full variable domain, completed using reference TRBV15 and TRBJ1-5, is DAMVIQNPRYQVTQFGKPVTLSCSQTLNHNVMYWYQQKSSQAPKLLFHYYDKDFNNEADTPDNFQSRRPNTSFCFLDIRSPGLGDTAMYLCATSSDRSNQPQHFGDGTRLSIL.

CDR3 nucleotide sequence: TGTGCCAGCAGCTTAGTAGCGGTGGCATCGGGCAATCAGCCCCAGCATTTT. It translates to CASSLVAVASGNQPQHF. The rearrangement joins TRBV7-2 to TRBJ1-5; D unclear. The CDR3 runs to 17 residues. With 1 base removed from V and 2 bases from J, the gap between germline ends came to 15 bases. Germline CDR1 and CDR2: SGHTA and FQGNSA. Filled out from reference TRBV7-2 and TRBJ1-5, the complete variable domain reads GAGVSQSPSNKVTEKGKDVELRCDPISGHTALYWYRQSLGQGLEFLIYFQGNSAPDKSGLPSDRFSAERTGGSVSTLTIQRTQQEDSAVYLCASSLVAVASGNQPQHFGDGTRLSIL.

CDR3 in amino acids: CASSLAAGQLYGYTF. The CDR3 region has the DNA TGTGCCAGCAGCTTAGCGGCAGGACAACTGTATGGCTACACCTTC. The J gene is TRBJ1-2, the V gene TRBV7-9; D is possibly TRBD1 (5 bases). The V end lost 0 bases, the J end lost 5 bases, and 13 bases lay between the germline ends. Germline assignment: CDR1 SEHNR and CDR2 FQNEAQ (reference sequence). The CDR3 is 15 residues long. The full variable domain, with the rest looked up from reference TRBV7-9 and TRBJ1-2, is DTGVSQNPRHKITKRGQNVTFRCDPISEHNRLYWYRQTLGQGPEFLTYFQNEAQLEKSRLLSDRFSAERPKGSFSTLEIQRTEQGDSAMYLCASSLAAGQLYGYTFGSGTRLTVV.

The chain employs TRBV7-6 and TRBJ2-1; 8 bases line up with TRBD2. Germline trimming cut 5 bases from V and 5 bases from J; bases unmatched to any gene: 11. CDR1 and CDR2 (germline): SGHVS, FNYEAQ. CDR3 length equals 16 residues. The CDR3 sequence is CASSPLGGGSHNEQFF. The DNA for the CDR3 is TGTGCCAGCAGCCCACTCGGCGGGGGGAGCCACAATGAGCAGTTCTTC.

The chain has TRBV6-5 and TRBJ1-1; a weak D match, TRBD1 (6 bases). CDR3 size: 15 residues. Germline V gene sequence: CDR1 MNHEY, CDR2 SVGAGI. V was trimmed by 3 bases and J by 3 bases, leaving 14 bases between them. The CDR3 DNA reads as TGTGCCAGCAGTTATACGGACAGTCCGGACACTGAAGCTTTCTTT. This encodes CASSYTDSPDTEAFF.

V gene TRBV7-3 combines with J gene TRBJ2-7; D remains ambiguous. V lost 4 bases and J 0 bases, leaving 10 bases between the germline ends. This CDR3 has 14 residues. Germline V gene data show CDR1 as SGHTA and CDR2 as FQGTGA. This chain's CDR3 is CASSSNHSSYEQYF. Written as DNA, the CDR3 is TGTGCCAGCAGCTCGAACCATAGCTCCTACGAGCAGTACTTC.

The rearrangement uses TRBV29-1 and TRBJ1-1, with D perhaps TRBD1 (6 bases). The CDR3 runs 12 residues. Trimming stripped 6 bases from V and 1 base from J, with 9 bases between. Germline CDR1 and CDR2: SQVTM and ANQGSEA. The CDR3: CSVSGANTEAFF. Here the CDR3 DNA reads TGCAGCGTCTCAGGGGCGAACACTGAAGCTTTCTTT. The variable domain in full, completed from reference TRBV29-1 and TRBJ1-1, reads SAVISQKPSRDICQRGTSLTIQCQVDSQVTMMFWYRQQPGQSLTLIATANQGSEATYESGFVIDKFPISRPNLTFSTLTVSNMSPEDSSIYLCSVSGANTEAFFGQGTRLTVV.

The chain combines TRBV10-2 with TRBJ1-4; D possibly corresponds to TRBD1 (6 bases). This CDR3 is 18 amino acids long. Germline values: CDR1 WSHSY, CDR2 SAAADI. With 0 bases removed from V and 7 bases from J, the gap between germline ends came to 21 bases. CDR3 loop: CASSESRQALKPGEKLFF. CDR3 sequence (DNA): TGCGCCAGCAGTGAGTCGAGACAGGCCTTAAAACCTGGTGAAAAACTGTTTTTT.